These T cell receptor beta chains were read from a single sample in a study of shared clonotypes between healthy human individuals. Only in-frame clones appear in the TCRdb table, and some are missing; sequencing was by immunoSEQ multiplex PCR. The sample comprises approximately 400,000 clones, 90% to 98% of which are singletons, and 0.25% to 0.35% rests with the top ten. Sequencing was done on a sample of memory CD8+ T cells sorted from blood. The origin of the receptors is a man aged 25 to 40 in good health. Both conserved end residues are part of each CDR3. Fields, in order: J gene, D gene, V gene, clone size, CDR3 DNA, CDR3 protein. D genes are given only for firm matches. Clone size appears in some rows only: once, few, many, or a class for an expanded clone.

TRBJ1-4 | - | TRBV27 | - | TGTGCCAGCACGACGAGGGGCGCTGAAAAACTGTTTTTT | CASTTRGAEKLFF
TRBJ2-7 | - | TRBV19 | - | TGTGCCAGTAGTTCCCCGATGAAGCAGTACTTC | CASSSPMKQYF
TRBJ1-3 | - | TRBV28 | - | TGTGCCAGCAGTTTAAGGGGCTCTGGAAACACCATATATTTT | CASSLRGSGNTIYF
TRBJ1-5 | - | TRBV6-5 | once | TGTGCCAGCAGCGGACGGAGCAATCAGCCCCAGCATTTT | CASSGRSNQPQHF
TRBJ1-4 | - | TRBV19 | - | TGTGCCAGTAGTAAGGAAAAACTGTTTTTT | CASSKEKLFF
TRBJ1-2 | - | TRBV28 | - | TGTGCCAGCAGTAAGGGACCTGCGGGCTACACCTTC | CASSKGPAGYTF
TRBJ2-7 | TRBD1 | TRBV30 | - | TGTGCCGGGACAGGGGGCTCCTACGAGCAGTACTTC | CAGTGGSYEQYF
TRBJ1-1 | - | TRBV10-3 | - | TGTGCCATCGTAGAAGGGCAGGGGAACACTGAAGCTTTCTTT | CAIVEGQGNTEAFF
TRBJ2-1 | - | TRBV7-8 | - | TGTGCCAGCAGCTTAGTGTTTGGCAGTGAGCAGTTCTTC | CASSLVFGSEQFF
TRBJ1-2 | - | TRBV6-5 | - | TGTGCCAGCAGTTACTATCCAGGAGCTAACTATGGCTACACCTTC | CASSYYPGANYGYTF
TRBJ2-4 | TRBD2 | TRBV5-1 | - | TGCGCCAGCAGCCCGTACCCTGGGACTAGCGGGAGGGACGTAGCCAAAAACATTCAGTACTTC | CASSPYPGTSGRDVAKNIQYF
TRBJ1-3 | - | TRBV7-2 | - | TGTGCCAGCAGCTTAGTCGGGACATCTGGAAACACCATATATTTT | CASSLVGTSGNTIYF
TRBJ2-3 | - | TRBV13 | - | TGTGCCAGCAGCCCCGGGACAGATACGCAGTATTTT | CASSPGTDTQYF
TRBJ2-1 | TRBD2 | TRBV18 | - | TGTGCCAGCTCACTGTGGACTAGCGGGAGGGGCAATGAGCAGTTCTTC | CASSLWTSGRGNEQFF
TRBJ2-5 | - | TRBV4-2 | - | TGTGCCAGCAGCCTCGACGTGGAGACCCAGTACTTC | CASSLDVETQYF
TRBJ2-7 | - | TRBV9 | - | TGTGCCAGCAGCCCGAGGCCAGTTGGCGAGCAGTACTTC | CASSPRPVGEQYF
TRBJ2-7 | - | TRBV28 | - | TGTGCCAGCAGTTTAGGCCTGCTTAGTGGAGGGACTCGGTTCTACGAGCAGTACTTC | CASSLGLLSGGTRFYEQYF
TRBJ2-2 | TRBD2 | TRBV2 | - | TGTGCCAGCAGTGTAACGGGAGGAATCACCGGGGAGCTGTTTTTT | CASSVTGGITGELFF
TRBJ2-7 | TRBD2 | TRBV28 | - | TGTGCCAGTAGATTAGCGGGAGAGGTCAACGAGCAGTACTTC | CASRLAGEVNEQYF
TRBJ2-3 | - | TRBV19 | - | TGTGCCAGTAGTTCCCCAGATACGCAGTATTTT | CASSSPDTQYF
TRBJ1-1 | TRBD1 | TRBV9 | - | TGTGCCAGCAGCGCCCAGGGGGTGGCTTTCTTT | CASSAQGVAFF
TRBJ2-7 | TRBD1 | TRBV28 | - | TGTGCCGCGACAGGGGGGCTCTACGAGCAGTACTTC | CAATGGLYEQYF
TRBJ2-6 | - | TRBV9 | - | TGTGCCAGCAGCGTAGCTTTCGGGACCCCTAGGAGCTCTGGGGCCAACGTCCTGACTTTC | CASSVAFGTPRSSGANVLTF
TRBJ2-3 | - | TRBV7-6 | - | TGTGCCAGCAGCCACGACCTGGCAGATACGCAGTATTTT | CASSHDLADTQYF
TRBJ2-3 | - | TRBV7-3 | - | TGTGCCAGCAGCCCCATGCCGGGGGATACGCAGTATTTT | CASSPMPGDTQYF
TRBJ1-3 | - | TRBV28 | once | TGTGCCAGCAGTTTCTCACCGCAGGGACTCCACAAGCCTGGAAACACCATATATTTT | CASSFSPQGLHKPGNTIYF
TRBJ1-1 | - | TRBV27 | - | TGTGCCAGCAAACGGGGGGCCCCGAACACTGAAGCTTTCTTT | CASKRGAPNTEAFF
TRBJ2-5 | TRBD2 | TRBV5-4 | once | TGTGCCAGCAGCTTGGCCGCGGGGGAAGAGACCCAGTACTTC | CASSLAAGEETQYF
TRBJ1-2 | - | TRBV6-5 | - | TGTGCCAGCAGAGGGGTAGTGACCCATGGCTACACCTTC | CASRGVVTHGYTF
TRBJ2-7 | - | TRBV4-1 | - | TGCGCCAGCAGCCAAGATCTCGAGGGCGAGCAGTACTTC | CASSQDLEGEQYF
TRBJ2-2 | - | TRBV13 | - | TGTGCCAGCAGCTACTACACCGGGGAGCTGTTTTTT | CASSYYTGELFF
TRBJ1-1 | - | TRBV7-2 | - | TGTGCCAGCAGCTCACAGGGAAGGGACACTGAAGCTTTCTTT | CASSSQGRDTEAFF
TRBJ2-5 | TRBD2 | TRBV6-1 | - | TGTGCCAGCAGTGCGACTAGCGGGAGGGGAGAGACCCAGTACTTC | CASSATSGRGETQYF
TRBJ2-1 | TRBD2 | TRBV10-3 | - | TGTGCCATCAGGCCGGGAGGGGGATCCAATGAGCAGTTCTTC | CAIRPGGGSNEQFF
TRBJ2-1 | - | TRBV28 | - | TGTGCCGGAGAGAGAGCAGGGAATTCGAATGAGCAGTTCTTC | CAGERAGNSNEQFF
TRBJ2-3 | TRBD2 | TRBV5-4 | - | TGTGCCAGCAGCTTAGCTAGCGGGAGAATAGATACGCAGTATTTT | CASSLASGRIDTQYF
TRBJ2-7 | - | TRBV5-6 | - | TGTGCCAGCAGCCTCGGGGGCTACGAGCAGTACTTC | CASSLGGYEQYF
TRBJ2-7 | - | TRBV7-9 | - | TGTGCCAGCAGCTTCGGTAGGTCCTACGAGCAGTACTTC | CASSFGRSYEQYF
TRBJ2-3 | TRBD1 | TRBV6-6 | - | TGTGCCAGCTACCGACCGGGACAGGGAACAGATACGCAGTATTTT | CASYRPGQGTDTQYF
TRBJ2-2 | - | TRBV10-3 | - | TGTGCCATCACGGAGTCCTTCACCGGGGAGCTGTTTTTT | CAITESFTGELFF
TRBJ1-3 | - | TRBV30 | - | TGTGGGGGGTCCTCTGGAAACACCATATATTTT | CGGSSGNTIYF
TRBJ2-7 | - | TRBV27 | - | TGTGCCAGCAGTTTACTTCCCGGAAGCTCCTACGAGCAGTACTTC | CASSLLPGSSYEQYF
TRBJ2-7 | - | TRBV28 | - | TGTGCCAGCAGTTCACCGGGGGCGAGGTACGAGCAGTACTTC | CASSSPGARYEQYF
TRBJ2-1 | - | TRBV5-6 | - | TGTGCCAGCACCACAGACCCTCAGATGGGGGATGAGCAGTTCTTC | CASTTDPQMGDEQFF
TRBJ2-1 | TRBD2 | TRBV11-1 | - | TGTGCCAGCAGCTACGGGACTAGCGGGAGTCTATACAATGAGCAGTTCTTC | CASSYGTSGSLYNEQFF
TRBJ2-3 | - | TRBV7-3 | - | TGTGCCAGCAGCTTAACGGGGGTCCCAGATACGCAGTATTTT | CASSLTGVPDTQYF